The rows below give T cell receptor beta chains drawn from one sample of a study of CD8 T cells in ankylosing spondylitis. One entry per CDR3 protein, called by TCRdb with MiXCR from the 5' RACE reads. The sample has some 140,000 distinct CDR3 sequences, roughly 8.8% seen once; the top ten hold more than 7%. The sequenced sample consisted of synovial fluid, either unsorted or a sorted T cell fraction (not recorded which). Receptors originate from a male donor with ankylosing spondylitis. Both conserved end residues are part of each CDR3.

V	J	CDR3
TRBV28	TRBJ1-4	CASSLSGHNEKLFF
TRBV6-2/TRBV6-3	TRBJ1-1	CASSYRWGVNEAFF
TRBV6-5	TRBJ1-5	CASDKRPQHF
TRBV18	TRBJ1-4	CASSQGQGAWNEKLFF
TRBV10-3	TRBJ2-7	CAMGLAGGNEQYF
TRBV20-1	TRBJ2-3	CSAPRDSTDTQYF
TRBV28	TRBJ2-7	CASSSPGDTATYEQYF
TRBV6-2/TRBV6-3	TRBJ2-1	CASSRRQGAYNEQFF
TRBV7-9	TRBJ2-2	CASSLSETGELFF
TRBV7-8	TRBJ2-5	CASSLILAGGQETQYF
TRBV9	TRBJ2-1	CASSVGMNYNEQFF
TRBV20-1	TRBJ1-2	CSAPTGTDHYGYTF
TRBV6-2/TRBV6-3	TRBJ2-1	CASSSASGSYNEQFF
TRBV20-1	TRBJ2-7	CSARSGRLLYEQYF
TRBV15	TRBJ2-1	CATSEGQSGGREQFF
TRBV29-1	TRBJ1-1	CSASRRGGTEAFF
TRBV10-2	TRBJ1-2	CASRRIGMRENGYTF
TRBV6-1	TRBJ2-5	CASSPPPGTSGGRQETQYF
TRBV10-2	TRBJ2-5	CASGLAGTQETQYF
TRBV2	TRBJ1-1	CASRRTGPDTEAFF
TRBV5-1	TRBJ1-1	CASSLVTNTEAFF
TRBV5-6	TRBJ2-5	CASSFGPGKRETQYF
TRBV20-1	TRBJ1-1	CSAARVNTEAFF
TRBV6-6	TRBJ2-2	CASSSTNTGELFF
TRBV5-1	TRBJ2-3	CASSLGGLTDTQYF
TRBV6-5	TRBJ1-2	CASSYLDRADGYTF
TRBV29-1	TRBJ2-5	CSVYRVGQETQYF
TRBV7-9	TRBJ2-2	CASSIRAGSGELFF
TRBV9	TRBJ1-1	CASSVQVENTEAFF
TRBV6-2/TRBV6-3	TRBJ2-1	CASSQFRNEQFF